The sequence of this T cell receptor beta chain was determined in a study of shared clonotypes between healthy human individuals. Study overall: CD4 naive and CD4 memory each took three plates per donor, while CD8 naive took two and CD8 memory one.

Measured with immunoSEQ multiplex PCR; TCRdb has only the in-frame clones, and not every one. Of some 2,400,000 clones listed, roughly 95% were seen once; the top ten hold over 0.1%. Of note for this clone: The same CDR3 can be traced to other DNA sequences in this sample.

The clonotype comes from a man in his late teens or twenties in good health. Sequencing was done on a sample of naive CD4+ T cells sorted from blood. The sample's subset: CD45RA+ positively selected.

The CDR3 DNA is TGTGCCAGCTCACCTGGGACAGACACCGGGGAGCTGTTTTTT. This translates into CASSPGTDTGELFF. The rearrangement uses TRBV18 and TRBJ2-2; the match to TRBD1 covers 7 bases. Germline V gene data show CDR1 as KGHSH and CDR2 as LQKENI. This CDR3 has 14 amino acids. J was trimmed by 3 bases and V by 3 bases; bases with no gene match: 1. Full variable domain (remainder filled in from reference TRBV18 and TRBJ2-2): NAGVMQNPRHLVRRRGQEARLRCSPMKGHSHVYWYRQLPEEGLKFMVYLQKENIIDESGMPKERFSAEFPKEGPSILRIQQVVRGDSAAYFCASSPGTDTGELFFGEGSRLTVL.